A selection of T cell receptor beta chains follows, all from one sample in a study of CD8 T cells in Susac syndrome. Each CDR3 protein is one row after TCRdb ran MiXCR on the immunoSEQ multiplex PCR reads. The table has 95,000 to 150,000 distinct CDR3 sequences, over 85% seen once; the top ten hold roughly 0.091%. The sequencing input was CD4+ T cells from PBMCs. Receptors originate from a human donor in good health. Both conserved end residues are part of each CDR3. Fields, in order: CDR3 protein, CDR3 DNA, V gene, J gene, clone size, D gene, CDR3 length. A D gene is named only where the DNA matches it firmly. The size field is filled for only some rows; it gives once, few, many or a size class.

CASSLNRWGTGSGELFF,TGTGCCAGCAGTTTAAACCGTTGGGGGACAGGGTCAGGGGAGCTGTTTTTT,TRBV27,TRBJ2-2,NA,TRBD1,17
CSVKKTAGGGYEQYF,TGCAGCGTTAAGAAAACCGCAGGGGGGGGCTACGAGCAGTACTTC,TRBV29-1,TRBJ2-7,NA,NA,15
CASSADRSSYEQYF,TGTGCCAGCAGCGCTGACAGGAGCTCCTACGAGCAGTACTTC,TRBV11-2,TRBJ2-7,NA,NA,14
CASSLAGWNTGELFF,TGCGCCAGCAGCTTAGCGGGTTGGAACACCGGGGAGCTGTTTTTT,TRBV5-1,TRBJ2-2,NA,NA,15
CSARETKQLPVKTQYF,TGCAGTGCTAGAGAAACGAAACAGCTCCCAGTGAAGACCCAGTACTTC,TRBV20-1,TRBJ2-5,NA,NA,16
CASSRGQGRRNTEAFF,TGTGCCAGCAGTCGGGGACAGGGGCGCCGTAACACTGAAGCTTTCTTT,TRBV13,TRBJ1-1,NA,TRBD1,16
CASSYLLDDNEQFF,TGTGCCAGCAGTTACTTACTGGACGACAATGAGCAGTTCTTC,TRBV6-2/TRBV6-3,TRBJ2-1,NA,NA,14
CASSIGRPETQYF,TGTGCCAGTAGTATTGGCCGACCGGAGACCCAGTACTTC,TRBV19,TRBJ2-5,NA,NA,13
CATSIPGQLGDEQFF,TGTGCCACCAGCATACCGGGACAGTTAGGGGATGAGCAGTTCTTC,TRBV15,TRBJ2-1,NA,TRBD1,15
CASSRGLAGYNEQFF,TGTGCCAGCAGCAGAGGACTAGCGGGGTACAATGAGCAGTTCTTC,TRBV5-6,TRBJ2-1,NA,TRBD2,15
CASRGLANPYNEQFF,TGCGCCAGCAGAGGACTAGCGAATCCCTACAATGAGCAGTTCTTC,TRBV5-1,TRBJ2-1,NA,TRBD2,15
CASSRDRAANYGYTF,TGTGCCAGCAGTCGGGACAGGGCGGCGAACTATGGCTACACCTTC,TRBV2,TRBJ1-2,NA,TRBD1,15
CASSQSGEVFWSHEQYF,TGCGCCAGCAGTCAATCAGGGGAGGTCTTTTGGTCTCACGAGCAGTACTTC,TRBV23-1,TRBJ2-7,NA,NA,17
CSVRGTVSSYEQYF,TGCAGCGTGAGAGGGACGGTTAGCTCCTACGAGCAGTACTTC,TRBV29-1,TRBJ2-7,once,NA,14
CASRVASPRQFF,TGTGCCAGCAGGGTGGCCTCCCCACGGCAGTTCTTC,TRBV2,TRBJ2-1,NA,NA,12
CASRSGQGETQYF,TGTGCCAGCAGGTCGGGACAGGGAGAGACCCAGTACTTC,TRBV2,TRBJ2-5,NA,TRBD1,13
CASSQSQVHSYEQYF,TGCGCCAGCAGTCAATCGCAGGTGCACTCCTACGAGCAGTACTTC,TRBV23-1,TRBJ2-7,few,NA,15
CASSVGQVLYGYTF,TGTGCCAGCAGTGTAGGACAGGTTCTCTATGGCTACACCTTC,TRBV2,TRBJ1-2,NA,TRBD1,14
CASSLYGQGNTGELFF,TGTGCCAGCAGTTTATATGGACAGGGGAACACCGGGGAGCTGTTTTTT,TRBV27,TRBJ2-2,once,TRBD1,16
CASKYGTGELFF,TGCGCCAGCAAATACGGAACCGGGGAGCTGTTTTTT,TRBV10-2,TRBJ2-2,NA,NA,12
CASSFSGTDTQYF,TGTGCTAGCAGCTTTTCAGGGACAGATACGCAGTATTTT,TRBV7-7,TRBJ2-3,NA,NA,13
CASSVLTGRTGANVLTF,TGTGCCAGCAGCGTATTGACAGGGCGAACTGGGGCCAACGTCCTGACTTTC,TRBV14,TRBJ2-6,NA,TRBD1,17
CASSPRASGRDTQYF,TGTGCCAGCAGCCCTCGGGCTAGCGGGAGAGATACGCAGTATTTT,TRBV2,TRBJ2-3,NA,TRBD2,15
CASSPDMATGEAFF,TGCGCCAGCAGCCCCGACATGGCGACAGGTGAAGCTTTCTTT,TRBV5-1,TRBJ1-1,NA,NA,14
CASSYSIYNEQFF,TGTGCCAGCAGTTACAGCATCTACAATGAGCAGTTCTTC,TRBV6-2/TRBV6-3,TRBJ2-1,NA,NA,13
CASSLVTGSYEQYF,TGCGCCAGCAGCTTGGTCACAGGCTCCTACGAGCAGTACTTC,TRBV5-1,TRBJ2-7,once,NA,14
CASSPNTEAFF,TGTGCCAGCTCACCGAACACTGAAGCTTTCTTT,TRBV18,TRBJ1-1,few,NA,11
CATSDSVTDTQYF,TGTGCCACCAGTGATTCGGTCACAGATACGCAGTATTTT,TRBV24-1,TRBJ2-3,NA,NA,13
CATSEYGTGCSYEQYF,TGTGCCACCAGTGAATATGGGACAGGGTGCTCCTACGAGCAGTACTTC,TRBV24-1,TRBJ2-7,NA,TRBD1,16
CASSPPSRDETQYF,TGTGCCAGCTCACCACCTTCTAGGGACGAGACCCAGTACTTC,TRBV18,TRBJ2-5,NA,NA,14